The source of this T cell receptor beta chain is a study of T cell responses to AZD1222 COVID-19 vaccine. Notes on the study in general: Only a handful of AZD1222 recipients, about six in all, had baseline seropositivity. Reportedly, nearly half of unique spike TCRs recognized epitopes outside B.1.351/B.1.1.7 mutations. Most donors were white British and more were female, and clonal diversity was possibly underestimated.

The method was immunoSEQ multiplex PCR; TCRdb's version includes in-frame clones alone and lacks a portion of them. The sample lists fewer than 70,000 clones, 89% seen once, with 6% to 7.5% in the top ten. With respect to this clone: What it recognizes is unknown.

Second-dose intervals near 4 or 12 weeks were combined. This receptor was identified in an adult who received the AZD1222 COVID-19 vaccine. Material: peripheral blood, obtained 28 days after the second AZD1222 dose.

CDR3 loop: CASSLVGQPQHF. In DNA, the CDR3 is TGTGCCAGCAGCTTGGTCGGACAGCCCCAGCATTTT. The chain employs TRBV5-4 and TRBJ1-5, with D hard to call. Looked up from germline, CDR1 is SGHNT and CDR2 is YYREEE (reference sequence). Trimming left V 0 bases short and J 7 bases short, with 5 bases between. This CDR3 comprises 12 residues.